This T cell receptor beta chain appears in the sequencing data of a study of graft-versus-host responses after intestinal transplantation. Worth noting for this clone: Its specificity is not known.

Clones were sequenced by immunoSEQ multiplex PCR, and TCRdb holds only the in-frame ones, with some missing. The repertoire has tens of thousands of clones, 91% of them found once; the top ten carry about 2.5%. Whole-study results and caveats: GvH clones occurred in recipient marrow; some first appeared in ileum or blood.

The length of the CDR3 is 15 residues. V shed 3 bases and J 2 bases; nucleotides not matched to a gene: 4. Germline V gives CDR1 MGHRA, CDR2 YSYEKL. This sequence joins TRBV4-1 and TRBJ1-5, with 7 bases fitting TRBD1. The source was PBMCs, collected about 330 days after intestinal transplant. This clonotype was obtained from a human patient who received an intestinal transplant, so some T cells may come from the graft donor. The CDR3 bases are TGCGCCAGCAGCCAGAAGACAGGGCGCAATCAGCCCCAGCATTTT. The encoded protein is CASSQKTGRNQPQHF.